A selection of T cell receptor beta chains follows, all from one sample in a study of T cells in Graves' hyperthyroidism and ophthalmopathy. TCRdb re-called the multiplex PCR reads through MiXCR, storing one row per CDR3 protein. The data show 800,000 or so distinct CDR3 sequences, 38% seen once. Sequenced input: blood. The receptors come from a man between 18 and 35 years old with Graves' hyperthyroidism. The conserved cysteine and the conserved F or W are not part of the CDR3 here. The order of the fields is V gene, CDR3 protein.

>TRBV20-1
SAPTSGNTGELF
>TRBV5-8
ASSLEGVAATDTQY
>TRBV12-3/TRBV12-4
ASSLTGPLQPQH
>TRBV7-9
ASSLGTDRLGSPLH
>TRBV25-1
ASGQRPDRGNNSPLH
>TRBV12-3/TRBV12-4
ASSLRGGHEQY
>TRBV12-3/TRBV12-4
ASLRGQHSNQPQH
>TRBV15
AIGPTSGITGELF
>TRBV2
ASSLGSDGNTEAF
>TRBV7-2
ASSYYRTEDGYT
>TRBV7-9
ASSLEGFYNSPLH
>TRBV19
ASSILGGMMNTEAF
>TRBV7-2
ASSLERGVIGYEQY
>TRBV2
ASSAGTGFGQPQH
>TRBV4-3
ASSQEGARAF
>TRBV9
ASSVVPNEAF
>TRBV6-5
ANSGSGPETQY